This is a list of T cell receptor beta chains from one sample in a study of T-cell memory formation after mild COVID-19. TCRdb recomputed calls from the 5' RACE reads with MiXCR, one row per CDR3 protein. The data contain roughly 40,000 distinct CDR3 sequences, around 6.6% of them singletons. The material sequenced was PBMCs or a T cell subset sorted from them (not recorded which). Receptors were obtained from an adult who had mild COVID-19 (a few samples of this study predate the infection). Cell type and time point are not known. Each CDR3 is given with its conserved first and last residue. Each record gives: CDR3 length, clone size, V gene, J gene, D gene, CDR3 protein, CDR3 DNA. D genes are given only for firm matches. Not all rows give a size; the values are once, few, many and, for expanded clones, a class.

14	few	TRBV18	TRBJ2-1	.	CASSPPHRTSEQFF	TGTGCCAGCTCACCACCGCACCGCACATCGGAGCAGTTCTTC
16	many	TRBV30	TRBJ1-4	.	CAWSVDRGGVDEKLFF	TGTGCCTGGAGTGTCGACCGGGGAGGGGTCGATGAAAAACTGTTTTTT
14	.	TRBV5-6	TRBJ2-1	.	CASSLVVAPNEQFF	TGTGCCAGCAGCTTGGTGGTAGCTCCCAATGAGCAGTTCTTC
14	few	TRBV2	TRBJ2-3	TRBD2	CAIQAGGPPDTQYF	TGTGCCATTCAAGCGGGGGGGCCCCCAGATACGCAGTATTTT
15	few	TRBV4-1	TRBJ2-1	TRBD2	CASSSGGIAYNEQFF	TGCGCCAGCTCTTCCGGGGGGATCGCCTACAATGAGCAGTTCTTC
14	many	TRBV7-3	TRBJ2-1	TRBD2	CASSLGLAGAEQFF	TGTGCCAGCAGCTTGGGACTAGCGGGGGCGGAGCAGTTCTTC
14	many	TRBV5-1	TRBJ1-2	.	CASSLEATFGGYTF	TGCGCCAGCAGCTTGGAGGCGACATTCGGTGGCTACACCTTC
16	few	TRBV7-8	TRBJ2-2	.	CASRGKRASNTGELFF	TGTGCCAGCAGGGGAAAGCGGGCCTCGAACACCGGGGAGCTGTTTTTT
16	many	TRBV27	TRBJ2-2	.	CASSSLAASEGGELFF	TGTGCCAGCAGTTCTCTAGCTGCCTCAGAAGGCGGGGAGCTGTTTTTT
13	many	TRBV15	TRBJ2-1	TRBD2	CATSGGLAVEQFF	TGTGCCACCAGCGGAGGACTAGCGGTCGAGCAGTTCTTC
18	many	TRBV14	TRBJ2-3	TRBD2	CASSQESYLAGDTDTQYF	TGTGCCAGCAGCCAAGAATCGTATCTAGCGGGAGATACAGATACGCAGTATTTT
14	many	TRBV6-5	TRBJ1-1	.	CASSYSPGRTEVFF	TGTGCCAGCAGTTACTCGCCAGGGAGGACTGAAGTTTTCTTT
16	many	TRBV27	TRBJ1-2	TRBD1	CASRPQGVGKSVGYTF	TGTGCCAGCAGGCCCCAGGGGGTGGGCAAGAGTGTCGGCTACACCTTC
12	once	TRBV7-2	TRBJ2-1	.	CASETTRNEQFF	TGTGCCAGCGAGACGACCCGCAATGAGCAGTTCTTC
14	few	TRBV15	TRBJ1-2	.	CATSRQEINYGYTF	TGTGCCACCAGCAGACAGGAAATTAACTATGGCTACACCTTC
13	few	TRBV11-3	TRBJ1-2	.	CASSSGPTYGYTF	TGTGCCAGCAGCTCGGGCCCTACATATGGCTACACCTTC
13	few	TRBV2	TRBJ1-1	.	CASIGQLNTEAFF	TGTGCCAGCATTGGACAGTTGAACACTGAAGCTTTCTTT
16	.	TRBV4-2	TRBJ1-2	TRBD1	CASSQPGTGGNYGYTF	TGTGCCAGCAGCCAACCCGGGACAGGGGGCAACTATGGCTACACCTTC
14	many	TRBV18	TRBJ2-7	.	CASSPGESPYEQYF	TGTGCCAGCTCACCAGGAGAGAGTCCCTACGAGCAGTACTTC
20	few	TRBV5-1	TRBJ1-1	TRBD1	CASSSAYPQGAPERITEAFF	TGCGCCAGCAGCTCCGCTTACCCTCAGGGGGCGCCGGAGAGGATCACTGAAGCTTTCTTT